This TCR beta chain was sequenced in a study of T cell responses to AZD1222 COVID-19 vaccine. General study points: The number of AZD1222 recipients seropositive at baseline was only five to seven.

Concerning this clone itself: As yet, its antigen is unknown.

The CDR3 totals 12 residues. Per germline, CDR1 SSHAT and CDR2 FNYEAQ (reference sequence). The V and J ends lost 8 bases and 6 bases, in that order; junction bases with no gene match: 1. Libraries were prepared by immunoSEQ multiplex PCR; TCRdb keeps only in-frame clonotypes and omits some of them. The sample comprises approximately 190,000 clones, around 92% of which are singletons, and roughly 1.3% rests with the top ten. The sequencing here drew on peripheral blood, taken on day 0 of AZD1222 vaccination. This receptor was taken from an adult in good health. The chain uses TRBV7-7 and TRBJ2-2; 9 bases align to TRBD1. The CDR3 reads CASRTGAGELFF. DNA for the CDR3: TGTGCCAGCCGGACAGGGGCCGGGGAGCTGTTTTTT.